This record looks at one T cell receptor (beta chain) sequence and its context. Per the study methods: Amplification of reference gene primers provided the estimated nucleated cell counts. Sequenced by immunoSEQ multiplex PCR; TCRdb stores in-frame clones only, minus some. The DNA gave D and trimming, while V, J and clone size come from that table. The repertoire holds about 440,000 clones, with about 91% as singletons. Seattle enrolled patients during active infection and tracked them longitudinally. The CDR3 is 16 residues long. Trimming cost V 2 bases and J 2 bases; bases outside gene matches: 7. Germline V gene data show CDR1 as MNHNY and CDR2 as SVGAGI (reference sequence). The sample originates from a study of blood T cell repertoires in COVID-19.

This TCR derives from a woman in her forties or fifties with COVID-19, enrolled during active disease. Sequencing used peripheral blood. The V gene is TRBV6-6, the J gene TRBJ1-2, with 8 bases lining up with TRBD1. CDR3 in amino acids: CASSYPQGVDNYGYTF. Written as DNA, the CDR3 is TGTGCCAGCAGTTACCCACAGGGGGTTGACAACTATGGCTACACCTTC.